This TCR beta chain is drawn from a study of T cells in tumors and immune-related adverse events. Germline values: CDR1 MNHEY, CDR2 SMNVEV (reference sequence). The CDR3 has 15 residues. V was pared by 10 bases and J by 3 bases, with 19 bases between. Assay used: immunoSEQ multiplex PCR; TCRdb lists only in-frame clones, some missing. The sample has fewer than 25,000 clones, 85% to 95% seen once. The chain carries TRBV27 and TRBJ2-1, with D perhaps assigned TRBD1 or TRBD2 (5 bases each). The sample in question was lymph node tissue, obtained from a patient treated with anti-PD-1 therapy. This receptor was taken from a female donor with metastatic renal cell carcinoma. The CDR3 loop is CATGARGGYYNEQFF. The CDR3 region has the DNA TGTGCCACAGGAGCGAGGGGCGGTTACTACAATGAGCAGTTCTTC.